The clone carrying this T cell receptor (beta chain) occurred many times. Its target is unknown. The sample comes from a study of identical twins. General study points: Zero-insertion findings could be partly confounded by invariant cells (MAIT and iNKT cells). Memory repertoires lacked the insertion deficit that abundant cord blood beta clonotypes showed. Twins showed weaker excess sharing in their beta out-of-frame sequences.

Germline CDR1 SGHDT, CDR2 YYEEEE. This CDR3 is 15 amino acids long. V was pared by 2 bases and J by 5 bases, with 5 bases of the junction left unmatched. Template switching supplied a universal primer site; unique molecular identifiers were carried on the cDNA. TCRdb used MiXCR to reprocess the 5' RACE reads, holding one entry per CDR3 protein. The sample includes 450,000 or so distinct CDR3 sequences, 14% of them seen just once. These data were also reused for a study on yellow fever vaccine responses in identical twins.

V is TRBV5-6 and J is TRBJ2-3; 10 nucleotides agree with TRBD1. The sequence was collected from a woman aged 18-35 years in good health. Sequenced input: CD4+ T cells sorted from blood. The CDR3 nucleotides read TGTGCCAGCAGCTTTGGGACAGGGGACGGAGATACGCAGTATTTT. It is translated as CASSFGTGDGDTQYF.